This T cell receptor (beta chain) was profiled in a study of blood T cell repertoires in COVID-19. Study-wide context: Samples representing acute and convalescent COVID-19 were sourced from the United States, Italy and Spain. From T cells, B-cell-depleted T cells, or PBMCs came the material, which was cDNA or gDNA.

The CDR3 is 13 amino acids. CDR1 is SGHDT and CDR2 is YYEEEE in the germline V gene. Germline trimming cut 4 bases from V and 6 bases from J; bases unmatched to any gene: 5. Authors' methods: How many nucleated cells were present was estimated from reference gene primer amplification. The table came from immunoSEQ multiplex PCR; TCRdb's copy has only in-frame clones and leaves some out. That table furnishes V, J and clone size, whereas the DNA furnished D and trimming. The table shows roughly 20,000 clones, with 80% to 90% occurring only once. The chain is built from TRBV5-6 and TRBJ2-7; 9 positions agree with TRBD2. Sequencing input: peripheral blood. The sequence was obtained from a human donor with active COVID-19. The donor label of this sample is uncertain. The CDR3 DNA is TGTGCCAGCAGCGCCGGGACTAGCATCGAGCAGTACTTC. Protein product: CASSAGTSIEQYF.